This TCR beta chain was sequenced during a study of T cells in tumors after PD-1 blockade. Study summary: Either cemiplimab 350 mg every 2 weeks or pembrolizumab 200 mg every 3 weeks was given. Daily vismodegib 150 mg continued in a subset of anti-PD-1-treated patients. Mean per blood sample: about 100,000 templates (about 24,000-270,000), approximately 40,000 unique clonotypes.

Study observations and caveats: About 41% of tumor TCR clonotypes were also found in blood.

Libraries were prepared by immunoSEQ multiplex PCR; TCRdb keeps only in-frame clonotypes and omits some of them. The sample includes about 20,000 clones, 78% of them seen just once. This clone was picked up one time. Its antigen is unknown. CDR1 and CDR2 from the germline V gene are MNHEY and SVGAGI. The CDR3 runs 10 residues. V was cut by 7 bases and J by 10 bases, with 8 bases left in between. This sample comprised PBMCs, obtained before anti-PD-1 treatment. The TCR was taken from a human donor with basal cell carcinoma. The chain joins TRBV6-5 to TRBJ1-5; perhaps TRBD1 as D (5 bases). CDR3 coding DNA: TGTGCCAGCAAGGGGAAACCCCAGCATTTT. Translated: CASKGKPQHF.